This T cell receptor (beta chain) was obtained from a study of cytomegalovirus exposure and HLA in healthy donors. Study findings and constraints: Apart from CMV serostatus, no immune exposure information was available. After further analysis at a later stage, around 17,000 TCR beta sequences were associated with HLA alleles at 0.05 false discovery rate.

This CDR3 has 17 residues. The V gene end was trimmed by 1 base and the J gene end by 3 bases; junction bases not matched to a gene: 9. CDR1 is SGDLS and CDR2 is YYNGEE in the germline V gene. In its sample, this clone was seen a few times. The target antigen is unknown. Donors had nominal health at sampling but likely had unrecorded immune exposures. The PCR used 60 Vbeta and 13 Jbeta primers. Libraries were prepared by immunoSEQ multiplex PCR; TCRdb keeps only in-frame clonotypes and omits some of them. In the table there are approximately 170,000 clones, roughly three quarters of which are singletons.

The sequence was collected from a middle-aged woman in good health and CMV-seropositive. Sequencing was performed on PBMCs. The chain employs TRBV9 and TRBJ2-2; 7 nucleotides align to TRBD1. The CDR3 bases are TGTGCCAGCAGCGTACCCCGGGACAGAGAAGACACCGGGGAGCTGTTTTTT. Its translation: CASSVPRDREDTGELFF.